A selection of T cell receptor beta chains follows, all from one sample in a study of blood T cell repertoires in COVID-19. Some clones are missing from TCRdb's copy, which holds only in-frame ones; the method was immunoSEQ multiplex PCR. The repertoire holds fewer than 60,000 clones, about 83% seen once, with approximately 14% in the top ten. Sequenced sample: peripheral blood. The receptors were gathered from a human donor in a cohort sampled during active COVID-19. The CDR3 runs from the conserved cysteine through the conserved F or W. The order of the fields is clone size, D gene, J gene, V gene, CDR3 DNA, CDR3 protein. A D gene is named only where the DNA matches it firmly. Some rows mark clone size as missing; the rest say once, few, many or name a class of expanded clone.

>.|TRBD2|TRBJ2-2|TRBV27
TGTGCCCGGACTGAACCCGGGACTAGCGAGGCCAGGGAGCTGTTTTTT
CARTEPGTSEARELFF
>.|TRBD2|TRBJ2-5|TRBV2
TGTGCCAGCAGTTCTAGCGGGGGGGCCATGGAGACCCAGTACTTC
CASSSSGGAMETQYF
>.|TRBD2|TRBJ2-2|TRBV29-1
TGCAGCGTTGAAATTGCCGGGAGGGCCAACACCGGGGAGCTGTTTTTT
CSVEIAGRANTGELFF
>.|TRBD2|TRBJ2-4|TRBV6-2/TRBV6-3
TGTGCCAGCAGCCAGACTAGCGGCAAAAACATTCAGTACTTC
CASSQTSGKNIQYF
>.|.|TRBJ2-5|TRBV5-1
TGCGCCAGCAGCTTACAGGGTCGTCAAGAGACCCAGTACTTC
CASSLQGRQETQYF
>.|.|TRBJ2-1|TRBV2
TGTGCCAGCACGGGTTTCCCGATTAGCTCCTACAATGAGCAGTTCTTC
CASTGFPISSYNEQFF
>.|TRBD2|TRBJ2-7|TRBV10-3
TGTGCCATCAGTGAGACGGGAGGCCTCTACGAGCAGTACTTC
CAISETGGLYEQYF
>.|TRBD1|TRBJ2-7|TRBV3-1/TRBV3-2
TGTGCCAGCAGCCGCACAGGGGGCCAATCCTACGAGCAGTACTTC
CASSRTGGQSYEQYF
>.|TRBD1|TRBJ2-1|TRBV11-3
TGTGCCAGCAGCCCCTGGCAGGGGGACCACAATGAGCAGTTCTTC
CASSPWQGDHNEQFF
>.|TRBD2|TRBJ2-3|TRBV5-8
TGTGCCAGCAGCTTTAGCGGGTACACAGATACGCAGTATTTT
CASSFSGYTDTQYF
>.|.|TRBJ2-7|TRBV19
TGTGCCAGTAGCCTTAGGCTAGACTACGAGCAGTACTTC
CASSLRLDYEQYF
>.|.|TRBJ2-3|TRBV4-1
TGCGCCAGCAGCCTCCAAACTAGCACAGATACGCAGTATTTT
CASSLQTSTDTQYF
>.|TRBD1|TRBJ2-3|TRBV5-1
TGCGCCAGCAGGCGACAGGGGGATAGCACAGATACGCAGTATTTT
CASRRQGDSTDTQYF
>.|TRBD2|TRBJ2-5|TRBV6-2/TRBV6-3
TGTGCCAGCAGTTACGGGACTAACGGGGCGGAGACCCAGTACTTC
CASSYGTNGAETQYF
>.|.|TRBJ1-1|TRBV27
TGTGCCAGCAGTTTCAATGACAAGAACACTGAAGCTTTCTTT
CASSFNDKNTEAFF
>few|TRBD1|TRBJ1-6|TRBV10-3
TGTGCCATCAGCCGGGACAGGGCTTCGATAAGTTCACCCCTCCACTTT
CAISRDRASISSPLHF
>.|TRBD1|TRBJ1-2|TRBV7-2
TGTGCCAGCAGCTACTCCCCTACAGGGGTCAACTATGGCTACACCTTC
CASSYSPTGVNYGYTF
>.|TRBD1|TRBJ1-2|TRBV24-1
TGTGCCACCAGTGAGTGCCGGACAGGGACCCCGCTCTATGGCTACACCTTC
CATSECRTGTPLYGYTF
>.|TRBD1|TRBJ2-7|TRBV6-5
TGTGCCAGCAGTACACCGGGACAGGGGACCAACGAGCAGTACTTC
CASSTPGQGTNEQYF
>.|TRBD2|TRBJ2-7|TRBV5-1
TGCGCCAGCAGCACTTTAGCGGGAGCGACCTCCTCCTACGAGCAGTACTTC
CASSTLAGATSSYEQYF
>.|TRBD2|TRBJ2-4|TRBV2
TGTGCCAGCAGTGAACTAGCGGGGGATCCGAGGGAGACCAAAAACATTCAGTACTTC
CASSELAGDPRETKNIQYF
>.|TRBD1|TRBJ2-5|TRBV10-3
TGTGCCATCAATCGCGACAGGGCCCGCGGCGAGACCCAGTACTTC
CAINRDRARGETQYF
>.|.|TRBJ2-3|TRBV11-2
TGTGCCAGCAGCTTATCACCGGGGATCACAGATACGCAGTATTTT
CASSLSPGITDTQYF
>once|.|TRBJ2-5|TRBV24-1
TGTGCCACCAGTGCCAAGGAGGGGAAAACGGTAGAGACCCAGTACTTC
CATSAKEGKTVETQYF
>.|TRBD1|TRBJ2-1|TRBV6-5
TGTGCCAGCACACAGGGGGCCCTCTCCTACAATGAGCAGTTCTTC
CASTQGALSYNEQFF
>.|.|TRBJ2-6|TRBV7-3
TGTGCCAGCAGCCAGACTCTGGGGGCCAACGTCCTGACTTTC
CASSQTLGANVLTF
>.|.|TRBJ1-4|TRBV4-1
TGCGCCAGCAGCCAAGATGGGATCAGGGCTGGCGAAAAACTGTTTTTT
CASSQDGIRAGEKLFF
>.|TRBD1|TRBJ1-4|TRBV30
TGTGCCTGGAGTGCCAGGGACAGGGGGAATGAAAAACTGTTTTTT
CAWSARDRGNEKLFF
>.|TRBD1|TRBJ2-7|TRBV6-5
TGTGCCAGCAGCCCGGGACAGATCCTCTACGAGCAGTACTTC
CASSPGQILYEQYF
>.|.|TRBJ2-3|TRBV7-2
TGTGCCAGCAGCTTAGGAGTAGATACGCAGTATTTT
CASSLGVDTQYF
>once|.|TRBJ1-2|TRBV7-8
TGTGCCAGCAGCCGAGGTGGAGGGGCTCGCGATGGCTACACCTTC
CASSRGGGARDGYTF
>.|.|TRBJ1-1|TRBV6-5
TGTGCCAGCCCTCACACTGAAGCTTTCTTT
CASPHTEAFF
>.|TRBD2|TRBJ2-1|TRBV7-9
TGTGCCAGCAGCAACCCAACTTTAGCGGGAGGGCTCCCCAGGAGCTCCTACAATGAGCAGTTCTTC
CASSNPTLAGGLPRSSYNEQFF
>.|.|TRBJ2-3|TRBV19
TGTGCCAGTAGAGTTGTCTATAGCCCAAGGTCGGATACGCAGTATTTT
CASRVVYSPRSDTQYF
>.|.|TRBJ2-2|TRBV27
TGTGCCAGCAGTTTAAACCCCGGAGGAACCGGGGAGCTGTTTTTT
CASSLNPGGTGELFF
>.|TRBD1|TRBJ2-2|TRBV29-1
TGCAGCGTTGAATATGGGACAGGGGGCGCGACCGGGGAGCTGTTTTTT
CSVEYGTGGATGELFF
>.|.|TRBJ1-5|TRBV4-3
TGCGCCAGCAGCCAAGAGATCGGGGTCAATCAGCCCCAGCATTTT
CASSQEIGVNQPQHF
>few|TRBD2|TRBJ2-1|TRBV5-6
TGTGCCAGCAGCTTGGTCGGGACTAGCAATTACAATGAGCAGTTCTTC
CASSLVGTSNYNEQFF
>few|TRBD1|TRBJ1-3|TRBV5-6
TGTGCCAGCAGCTTGGAAGCCGGGACAGGTCCAGGAAACACCATATATTTT
CASSLEAGTGPGNTIYF
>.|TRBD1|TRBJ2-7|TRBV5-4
TGTGCCAGCAGTTCACGACAGGGCGAAAAGGACGAGCAGTACTTC
CASSSRQGEKDEQYF
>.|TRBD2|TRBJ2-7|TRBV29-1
TGCAGCGTTGAGCTACGACTAGCGGGGGTAGTCGACGAGCAGTACTTC
CSVELRLAGVVDEQYF
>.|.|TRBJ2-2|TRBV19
TGTGCCAGTACTGACCCGGGGTCCGGGGAGCTGTTTTTT
CASTDPGSGELFF
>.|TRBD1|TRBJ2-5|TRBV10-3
TGTGCCATCAAGGCAGGGGACAGGGGTGTGGAGACCCAGTACTTC
CAIKAGDRGVETQYF
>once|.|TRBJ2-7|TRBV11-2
TGTGCCAGCAGCTTACCCCCGGGAGAGCAGTACTTC
CASSLPPGEQYF
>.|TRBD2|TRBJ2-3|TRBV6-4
TGTGCCAGCAGTGATCTGATTTGTGGGGGAGGGGACCCCTTGGATGATACGCAGTATTTT
CASSDLICGGGDPLDDTQYF
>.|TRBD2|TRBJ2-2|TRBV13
TGTGCCAGCAGGGCCGGACTAGCGGGCACCGGGGAGCTGTTTTTT
CASRAGLAGTGELFF
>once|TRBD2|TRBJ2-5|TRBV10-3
TGTGCCATCAGTGCTAGCGGGGAACAAGAGACCCAGTACTTC
CAISASGEQETQYF
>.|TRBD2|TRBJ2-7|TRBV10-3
TGTGCCATCAGTTTAATAGCGGGGCCCTACGAGCAGTACTTC
CAISLIAGPYEQYF
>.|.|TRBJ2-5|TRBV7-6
TGTGCCAGCAGCTTAGATCGAGCCCAAGAGACCCAGTACTTC
CASSLDRAQETQYF
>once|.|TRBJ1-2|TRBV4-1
TGCGCCAGCAGCCAAGATCGCGGACAGCCTAACTATGGCTACACCTTC
CASSQDRGQPNYGYTF